This T cell receptor beta chain was captured in a study of blood T cell repertoires in COVID-19. Original processing notes: For nucleated cells, counts were estimated from reference gene primer amplification. Here immunoSEQ multiplex PCR was the method, and the copy in TCRdb shows in-frame clones only, minus some. The V and J calls and the clone size are those of that table, but D and trimming were determined from the DNA. The sample has 75,000 to 95,000 clones; about 86% are singletons. CDR3 length: 15 residues. Looked up from germline, CDR1 is MRHNA and CDR2 is SNTAGT. V was clipped by 4 bases and J by 8 bases, with 20 bases between them.

The TCR was taken from a man aged 55 to 69 with acute or convalescent COVID-19. The chain uses TRBV6-4 and TRBJ1-2; a possible D gene is TRBD1 (6 bases). Sequenced material: peripheral blood. DNA of the CDR3: TGTGCCAGCAGTGCGGACTCAGGGCAGGGGCGAGGCTACACCTTC. Translation gives CASSADSGQGRGYTF.